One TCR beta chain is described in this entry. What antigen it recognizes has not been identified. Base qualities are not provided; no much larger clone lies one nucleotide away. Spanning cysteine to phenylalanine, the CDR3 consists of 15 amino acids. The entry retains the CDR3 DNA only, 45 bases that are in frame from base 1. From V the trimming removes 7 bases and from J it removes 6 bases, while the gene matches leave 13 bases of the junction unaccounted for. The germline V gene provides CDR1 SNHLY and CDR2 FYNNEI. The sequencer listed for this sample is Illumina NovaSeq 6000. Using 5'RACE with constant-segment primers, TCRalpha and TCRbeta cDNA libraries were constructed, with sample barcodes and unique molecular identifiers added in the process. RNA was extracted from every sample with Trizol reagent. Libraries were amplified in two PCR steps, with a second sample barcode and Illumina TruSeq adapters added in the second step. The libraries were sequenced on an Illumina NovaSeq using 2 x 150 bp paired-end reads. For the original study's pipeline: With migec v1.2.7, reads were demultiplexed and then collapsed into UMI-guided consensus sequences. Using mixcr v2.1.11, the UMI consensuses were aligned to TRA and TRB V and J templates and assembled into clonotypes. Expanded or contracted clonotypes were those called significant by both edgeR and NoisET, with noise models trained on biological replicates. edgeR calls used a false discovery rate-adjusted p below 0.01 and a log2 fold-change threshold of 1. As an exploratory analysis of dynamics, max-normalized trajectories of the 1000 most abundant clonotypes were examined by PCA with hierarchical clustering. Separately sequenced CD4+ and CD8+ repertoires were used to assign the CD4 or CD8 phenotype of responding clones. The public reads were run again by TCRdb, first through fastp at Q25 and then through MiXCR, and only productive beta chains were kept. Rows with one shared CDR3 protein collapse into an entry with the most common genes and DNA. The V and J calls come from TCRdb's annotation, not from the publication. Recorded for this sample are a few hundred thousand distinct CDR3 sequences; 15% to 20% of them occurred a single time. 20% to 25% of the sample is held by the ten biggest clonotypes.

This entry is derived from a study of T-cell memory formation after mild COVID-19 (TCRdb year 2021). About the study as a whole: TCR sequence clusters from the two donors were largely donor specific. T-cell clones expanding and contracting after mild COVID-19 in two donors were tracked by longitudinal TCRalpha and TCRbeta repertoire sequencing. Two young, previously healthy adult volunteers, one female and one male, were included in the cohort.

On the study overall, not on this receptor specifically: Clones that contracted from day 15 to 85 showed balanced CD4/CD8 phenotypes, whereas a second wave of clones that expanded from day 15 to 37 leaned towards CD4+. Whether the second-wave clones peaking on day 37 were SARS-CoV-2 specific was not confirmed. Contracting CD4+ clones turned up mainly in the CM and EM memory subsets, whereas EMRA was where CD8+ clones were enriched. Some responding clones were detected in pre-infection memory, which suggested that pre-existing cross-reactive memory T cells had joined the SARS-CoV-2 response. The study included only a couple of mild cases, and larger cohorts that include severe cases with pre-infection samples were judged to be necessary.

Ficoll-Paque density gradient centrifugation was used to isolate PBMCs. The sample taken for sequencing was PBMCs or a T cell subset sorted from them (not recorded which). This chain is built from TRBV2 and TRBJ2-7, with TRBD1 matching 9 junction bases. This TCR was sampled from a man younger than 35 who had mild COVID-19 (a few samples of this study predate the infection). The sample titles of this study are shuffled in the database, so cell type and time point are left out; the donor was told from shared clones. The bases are TGTGCCAGCACCGACCGGGACAGGGTACTTGGCGAGCAGTACTTC. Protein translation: CASTDRDRVLGEQYF.